These 27 T cell receptor beta chains were all obtained from the same sample, sequenced in a study of blood T cell repertoires in COVID-19 (dated by TCRdb to about 2020). Libraries were made using the immunoSEQ multiplex PCR assay. Held by TCRdb, this immuneACCESS table contains in-frame sequences only and omits some clones. Under half of the omission traces to an unresolved V gene where checked; the cause of the rest is unknown. This sample gives approximately 200,000 clones in total; about 90% of them show up just once. Of the sample, over 0.95% is held by the ten largest clones. The sequencing sample was made of PBMCs or T cells enriched from blood (not recorded which). The receptors were sampled from a young man who had recovered from COVID-19.

The V gene is TRBV18, the J gene TRBJ1-2; tentatively, D is TRBD1 (5 bases). CDR3 length equals 16 residues. The germline V and J ends were trimmed by 3 bases and 4 bases, with 18 bases remaining between them. Germline V gene data show CDR1 as KGHSH and CDR2 as LQKENI. As DNA, the CDR3 is TGTGCCAGCTCACCCGGAGGGGAGACTGGTGTCTATGGCTACACCTTC. Its translation is CASSPGGETGVYGYTF.

DNA for the CDR3: TGTGCCACCAGTGTGAGGGGGCTCTTCAATGAGCAGTTCTTC. This gives the protein CATSVRGLFNEQFF. V is TRBV24-1 and J is TRBJ2-7; the match to TRBD1 covers 7 bases. The J call could be wrong; TRBJ2-1 is a better fit for the DNA end. The CDR3 is 14 residues long. CDR1 and CDR2 from the germline V gene are KGHDR and SFDVKD.

The chain combines TRBV11-2 with TRBJ2-7; D is undetermined. CDR1 SGHAT and CDR2 FQNNGV come from the germline V gene. Trimming removed 0 bases from V and 0 bases from J, with 3 bases in between. This CDR3 spans 13 amino acids. As DNA, the CDR3 is TGTGCCAGCAGCTTAGACAGCTCCTACGAGCAGTACTTC. As protein: CASSLDSSYEQYF.

The count of this clone is one. The CDR3 DNA reads TGTGCCAGCAGTTTGGGGGGTTCGTGGGGCTACACCTTC. Its translation: CASSLGGSWGYTF. V gene TRBV12-3 or TRBV12-4 combines with J gene TRBJ1-2, with D maybe TRBD1 (5 bases). The V and J ends lost 3 bases and 8 bases respectively, with 13 bases between them. CDR3 length: 13 residues.

This clone occurred a few times. The genes are TRBV3-1 (or the pseudogene TRBV3-2) and TRBJ1-6; D is undetermined. V was clipped by 2 bases and J by 0 bases, with 11 bases between them. The CDR3 consists of 17 residues. Looked up from germline, CDR1 is LGHDT and CDR2 is YNNKEL (reference sequence). Here the CDR3 DNA reads TGTGCCAGCAGCCAACGGTACGCGAGCTCCTATAATTCACCCCTCCACTTT. The encoded protein is CASSQRYASSYNSPLHF.

This clone was seen once. CDR3 protein: CASRDISYEQYF. CDR3 nucleotides: TGCGCCTCACGGGACATTTCCTACGAGCAGTACTTC. The chain joins TRBV10-2 to TRBJ2-7; a weak D match, TRBD1 (6 bases). In germline, CDR1 is WSHSY, CDR2 SAAADI. The CDR3 covers 12 residues. Trimming pared 11 bases from V and 1 base from J, leaving 12 bases between.

This clone has just one count. This chain uses TRBV6-5 with TRBJ1-6; the D is unclear. The CDR3 totals 13 residues. Trimming removed 2 bases from V and 7 bases from J, with 6 bases in between. Germline V lookup: CDR1 MNHEY, CDR2 SVGAGI. CDR3 nucleotides: TGTGCCAGCAGTTACCGCAGGAATTCACCCCTCCACTTT. Its protein is CASSYRRNSPLHF.

This chain joins TRBV30 and TRBJ1-4; the D gene is possibly TRBD1 (5 bases). Germline V lookup: CDR1 GTSNPN, CDR2 SVGIG (reference sequence). The CDR3 loop spans 11 amino acids. V lost 6 bases, J lost 7 bases, and 9 bases lay in between. The CDR3 coding sequence is TGTGCCTGTCAGGGATTTGAAAAACTGTTTTTT. Translated, it gives CACQGFEKLFF.

The chain uses TRBV10-2 and TRBJ1-1; unclear D gene. Trimming took 0 bases from V and 2 from J, leaving 13 bases between them. The germline V gene has CDR1 WSHSY and CDR2 SAAADI. The CDR3 covers 16 residues. The CDR3 nucleotides read TGCGCCAGCAGTGAGTCGAGGGAGGGCCCAAACACTGAAGCTTTCTTT. Translating gives CASSESREGPNTEAFF.

The V call is TRBV6-2 or TRBV6-3, the J call TRBJ2-3; TRBD1 agrees at 10 bases. This CDR3 spans 14 amino acids. V shed 2 bases and J 4 bases; nucleotides not matched to a gene: 0. Germline values: CDR1 MNHEY, CDR2 SVGEGT. The CDR3 sequence: CASSYGQGADTQYF. The CDR3 region has the DNA TGTGCCAGCAGTTACGGACAGGGGGCAGATACGCAGTATTTT.

The chain joins TRBV19 to TRBJ2-1; 11 bases fit TRBD2. The V and J ends lost 5 bases and 4 bases, in that order; junction bases with no gene match: 13. Germline V lookup: CDR1 LNHDA, CDR2 SQIVND (reference sequence). The CDR3 runs to 18 residues. The CDR3: CASSLPSSGRSLYNEQFF. CDR3 in DNA: TGTGCCAGTAGTCTCCCCTCTAGCGGGAGGTCGCTTTACAATGAGCAGTTCTTC.

This chain links TRBV4-1 with TRBJ2-1; D is perhaps TRBD1 (6 bases). This CDR3 has 12 residues. Germline CDR1 and CDR2: MGHRA and YSYEKL. The V end lost 0 bases, the J end lost 13 bases, and 10 bases lay between the germline ends. This chain's CDR3 is CASSQDGQRQFF. CDR3 sequence (DNA): TGCGCCAGCAGCCAAGATGGACAGCGACAGTTCTTC.

The chain carries TRBV6-1 and TRBJ1-6, with TRBD1 identical over 7 bases. CDR1 MNHNS and CDR2 SASEGT come from the germline V gene. The CDR3 covers 16 residues. The ends lost 4 bases at V and 3 bases at J; junction bases unmatched: 6. The CDR3 DNA reads TGTGCCAGCAGTGCCTCCGGGACAGACTATAATTCACCCCTCCACTTT. It translates to CASSASGTDYNSPLHF.

The chain combines TRBV28 with TRBJ2-3, with TRBD1 matching over 8 bases. This CDR3 region has 14 residues. Per germline, CDR1 MDHEN and CDR2 SYDVKM. Unmatched junction bases numbered 2, after V lost 4 bases and J lost 2 bases. CDR3 residues: CASSWTGNTDTQYF. The CDR3 DNA follows: TGTGCCAGCAGTTGGACAGGGAACACAGATACGCAGTATTTT.

The V and J genes are TRBV2 and TRBJ2-7; perhaps TRBD1 as D (6 bases). With 6 bases removed from V and 2 bases from J, the gap between germline ends came to 8 bases. Germline V gene lookup returns CDR1 SNHLY and CDR2 FYNNEI. This CDR3 region has 12 residues. The CDR3 DNA reads TGTGCCAGCAGGGCAGGGGCCTACGAGCAGTACTTC. Amino acid sequence: CASRAGAYEQYF.

This clone was picked up one time. J is TRBJ2-5 and V is TRBV15, with D perhaps TRBD1 (5 bases). Germline V lookup: CDR1 LNHNV, CDR2 YYDKDF (reference sequence). V was shortened by 0 bases and J by 4 bases, with 15 bases between the two germline ends. The CDR3 sequence is 16 residues long. The CDR3 region is CATSRDFPQGSETQYF. CDR3 coding DNA: TGTGCCACCAGCAGAGATTTCCCGCAGGGTTCAGAGACCCAGTACTTC.

The rearrangement uses TRBV18 and TRBJ1-4, with a tentative D call TRBD1 (5 bases). The CDR3 is 16 amino acids. V dropped 2 bases and J dropped 3 bases, with 13 bases sitting between them. CDR1 and CDR2 (germline): KGHSH, LQKENI. The CDR3, as DNA: TGTGCCAGCTCACCAGTGGGGGGAACAGCTAATGAAAAACTGTTTTTT. Residues: CASSPVGGTANEKLFF.

This chain uses TRBV13 with TRBJ1-2; D gene uncertain. The germline gives CDR1 PRHDT, CDR2 FYEKMQ (reference sequence). This CDR3 has 18 residues. The V and J ends lost 5 bases and 6 bases respectively, with 28 bases between them. The CDR3 sequence is CASSVKTGLLRSRNGYTF. The DNA of the CDR3 is TGTGCCAGCAGCGTAAAAACCGGACTTTTAAGGTCTCGCAATGGCTACACCTTC.

This clone was detected a few times. The V gene is TRBV10-1, the J gene TRBJ2-2; D gene uncertain. In germline, CDR1 is WNHNN, CDR2 SYGVQD (reference sequence). With 0 bases removed from V and 6 bases from J, the gap between germline ends came to 5 bases. The CDR3 has 13 amino acids. In DNA, the CDR3 is TGCGCCAGCAGTGAGTCGTCTGCCGGGGAGCTGTTTTTT. Translated: CASSESSAGELFF.

The chain has TRBV29-1 and TRBJ2-5, with 7 bases aligning to TRBD2. The CDR3 has 13 amino acids. The germline gives CDR1 SQVTM, CDR2 ANQGSEA. V lost 6 bases, J lost 3 bases, and 7 bases stayed unmatched. CDR3 protein: CSVNRAGEETQYF. For the CDR3, the DNA is TGCAGCGTCAACCGGGCGGGAGAAGAGACCCAGTACTTC.

J is TRBJ2-1 and V is TRBV5-1, with 11 bases aligning to TRBD1. CDR3 length: 19 amino acids. Germline values: CDR1 SGHRS, CDR2 YFSETQ. V shed 4 bases and J 1 base; nucleotides not matched to a gene: 13. In DNA form, the CDR3 reads TGCGCCAGCAGCCCGGGGCGGAAATGGGACAGGGGGTCCTACAATGAGCAGTTCTTC. Its translation is CASSPGRKWDRGSYNEQFF.

V gene TRBV24-1 combines with J gene TRBJ2-5; 9 bases line up with TRBD1. Looked up from germline, CDR1 is KGHDR and CDR2 is SFDVKD. This CDR3 is 14 amino acids long. The ends lost 6 bases at V and 4 bases at J; junction bases unmatched: 5. CDR3 amino acids: CATSPDRGGETQYF. DNA of the CDR3: TGTGCCACCAGTCCTGACAGGGGGGGAGAGACCCAGTACTTC.

The genes are TRBV28 and TRBJ1-5, with D perhaps matching TRBD1 (5 bases). V shed 0 bases and J shed 5 bases, with 20 bases lying between them. Germline CDR1 MDHEN, CDR2 SYDVKM. The CDR3 covers 18 residues. For the CDR3, the DNA is TGTGCCAGCAGTTTATGGAACCCGGGACTGAAGCCCTATCAGCCCCAGCATTTT. It translates to CASSLWNPGLKPYQPQHF. Full variable domain (remainder filled in from reference TRBV28 and TRBJ1-5): DVKVTQSSRYLVKRTGEKVFLECVQDMDHENMFWYRQDPGLGLRLIYFSYDVKMKEKGDIPEGYSVSREKKERFSLILESASTNQTSMYLCASSLWNPGLKPYQPQHFGDGTRLSIL.

The chain combines TRBV5-5 with TRBJ2-5; D may be TRBD1 (6 bases). In germline, CDR1 is SGHKS, CDR2 YYEKEE (reference sequence). V lost 3 bases and J 4 bases, leaving 16 bases between the germline ends. This CDR3 is built from 15 residues. The chain's CDR3 is CASSSRGRDSETQYF. The CDR3 nucleotides are TGTGCCAGCAGCTCCAGGGGTAGGGATTCAGAGACCCAGTACTTC. The variable domain in full, with the rest retrieved from reference TRBV5-5 and TRBJ2-5, is DAGVTQSPTHLIKTRGQQVTLRCSPISGHKSVSWYQQVLGQGPQFIFQYYEKEERGRGNFPDRFSARQFPNYSSELNVNALLLGDSALYLCASSSRGRDSETQYFGPGTRLLVL.

The gene calls are TRBV9 and TRBJ1-2; D uncertain. The germline CDR1 and CDR2 sequences are SGDLS and YYNGEE. The CDR3 length is 13 residues. V was shortened by 0 bases and J by 8 bases, with 11 bases between the two germline ends. CDR3 in DNA: TGTGCCAGCAGCGTAGAGTCAGCGGGAGGCTACACCTTC. Amino acids: CASSVESAGGYTF.

The rearrangement joins TRBV7-2 to TRBJ2-1; 10 nucleotides agree with TRBD2. The CDR3 sequence is 15 residues long. Trimming cost V 2 bases and J 10 bases; bases outside gene matches: 8. Germline-derived CDR1 and CDR2 are SGHTA and FQGNSA. CDR3 bases: TGTGCCAGCAGCTTAATTAACCTAGCGGGAGACGAGCAGTTCTTC. Its protein is CASSLINLAGDEQFF.

The chain carries TRBV18 and TRBJ2-7; 9 bases fit TRBD1. CDR3 length: 19 amino acids. Losses at the gene ends were 1 base for V and 0 bases for J; bases not matched to a gene: 13. The germline CDR1 and CDR2 sequences are KGHSH and LQKENI. CDR3 DNA sequence: TGTGCCAGCTCACCACTAGCCTATGGGGGGACAGGGAACTCCTACGAGCAGTACTTC. Its translation: CASSPLAYGGTGNSYEQYF. The variable domain in full, completed from reference TRBV18 and TRBJ2-7, reads NAGVMQNPRHLVRRRGQEARLRCSPMKGHSHVYWYRQLPEEGLKFMVYLQKENIIDESGMPKERFSAEFPKEGPSILRIQQVVRGDSAAYFCASSPLAYGGTGNSYEQYFGPGTRLTVT.